This passage covers 30 T cell receptor beta chains from one sample sequenced in a study of identical twins. Using its own MiXCR run on the 5' RACE reads, TCRdb lists one record per CDR3 protein. The data show some 660,000 distinct CDR3 sequences, 8.6% seen once. These data were also reused for a study on yellow fever vaccine responses in identical twins.

Sequencing was done on a sample of PBMCs. The origin of the receptors is a woman under 30 in good health.

The chain employs TRBV28 and TRBJ2-7; D could derive from TRBD1 or TRBD2 (5 bases each). The CDR3 runs 14 residues. Trimming pared 6 bases from V and 1 base from J, leaving 13 bases between. The germline V gene encodes CDR1 MDHEN and CDR2 SYDVKM. The CDR3 sequence is CASSMRGRSYEQYF. Written as DNA, the CDR3 is TGTGCCAGCAGCATGAGGGGACGTTCCTACGAGCAGTACTTC.

This clonotype was seen only a few times. The chain is built from TRBV6-1 and TRBJ2-1; 10 positions agree with TRBD2. The V gene's germline CDR1 is MNHNS and CDR2 SASEGT. The CDR3 spans 15 residues. The trim removed 1 base at V and 8 bases at J, leaving 5 bases unmatched. CDR3 bases: TGTGCCAGCAGTGAAGTAAGCGGGGGGGCCGATGAGCAGTTCTTC. Encoded protein: CASSEVSGGADEQFF.

At least ten counts were recorded for this clonotype. This chain uses TRBV11-2 with TRBJ1-5; D is possibly TRBD1 (6 bases). CDR3 length equals 15 residues. Trimming took off 0 bases at V and 6 bases at J, with 12 bases between the two ends. Germline lookup yields CDR1 SGHAT and CDR2 FQNNGV. The CDR3 DNA sequence: TGTGCCAGCAGCTTAGATCAGGGGACCAGTCAGCCCCAGCATTTT. Amino acid sequence: CASSLDQGTSQPQHF.

This clonotype showed up just a few times. The chain carries TRBV29-1 and TRBJ2-1; the match to TRBD1 covers 9 bases. The CDR3 covers 17 residues. With V trimmed by 4 bases and J by 2 bases, 12 bases remained unmatched. The germline gives CDR1 SQVTM, CDR2 ANQGSEA. The CDR3 spells CSVGLLRRDRAYNEQFF. CDR3 nucleotides: TGCAGCGTTGGTCTCCTTCGGAGGGACAGGGCCTACAATGAGCAGTTCTTC.

Ten or more counts support this clonotype. The chain links TRBV13 to TRBJ2-3; possible D gene TRBD2, 7 bases. Germline CDR1 is PRHDT and CDR2 is FYEKMQ (reference sequence). CDR3 size: 15 residues. Trimming took 4 bases from V and 2 from J, leaving 13 bases between them. The CDR3 bases are TGTGCCAGCAGCTCGGGGCGGGGGCCCACAGATACGCAGTATTTT. This translates into CASSSGRGPTDTQYF.

V and J are TRBV12-3 or TRBV12-4 and TRBJ1-1; D uncertain. The V gene lost 4 bases and the J gene lost 1 base, with 7 bases spanning the gap. The CDR3 runs 13 residues. The CDR3 DNA sequence: TGTGCCAGCAGTTCTACGCCGAACACTGAAGCTTTCTTT. It specifies CASSSTPNTEAFF.

The table lists this clonotype with many counts. For the CDR3, the DNA is TGTGCCAGCAGGCCGAGCGGGGCTAATTTCAATGAGCAGTTCTTC. It codes for CASRPSGANFNEQFF. The chain has TRBV7-3 and TRBJ2-1; 7 bases are shared with TRBD2. J gave up 6 bases and V 6 bases, and 11 bases lay outside the gene matches. CDR1 SGHTA and CDR2 FQGTGA come from the germline V gene. This CDR3 comprises 15 residues.

This clonotype showed up just a few times. The CDR3 DNA reads TGTGCCAGCAGCCTAGGGACTAGCGGGAGCCTAAATGAGCAGTTCTTC. It encodes CASSLGTSGSLNEQFF. The chain is built from TRBV7-8 and TRBJ2-1; TRBD2 agrees at 14 bases. The CDR3 has 16 residues. The germline CDR1 and CDR2 sequences are SGHVS and FQNEAQ. With 5 bases clipped from V and 7 bases from J, the junction kept 7 bases outside the gene matches.

This clonotype came up many times. V gene TRBV5-1 combines with J gene TRBJ2-1; tentative D call: TRBD1 (5 bases). Germline loops: CDR1 SGHRS, CDR2 YFSETQ. The V end was cut by 7 bases, the J end by 4 bases, with 18 bases between. There are 15 residues in the CDR3. CDR3 DNA: TGCGCCAGCGATTGGACCGGACAACCATACAATGAGCAGTTCTTC. Residues: CASDWTGQPYNEQFF.

CDR3 nucleotide sequence: TGCGCCAGCAGCCATTTGACTAGCGGGAGCCAACTTTCCTACGAGCAGTACTTC. Its translation is CASSHLTSGSQLSYEQYF. The chain links TRBV4-1 to TRBJ2-7; 12 bases are shared with TRBD2. The germline V gene has CDR1 MGHRA and CDR2 YSYEKL. The CDR3 is 18 amino acids. V shed 3 bases, J shed 1 base, and the junction held 10 bases outside the gene matches.

This clonotype was counted between two and nine times. The CDR3 here is CASSQEGGRADTQYF. The DNA for the CDR3 is TGCGCCAGCAGCCAAGAGGGGGGTAGGGCAGATACGCAGTATTTT. The chain couples TRBV4-3 to TRBJ2-3, with D possibly being TRBD2 (6 bases). Trimming pared 0 bases from V and 4 bases from J, leaving 11 bases between. Germline CDR1 is LGHNA and CDR2 is YSLEER. The CDR3 runs to 15 residues.

This clonotype was found many times. The chain is built from TRBV3-1 and TRBJ2-3; D remains unclear. Between the trimmed V and J ends, which lost 1 base and 6 bases, there was a span of 23 bases. This CDR3 is built from 18 residues. Germline V gene lookup returns CDR1 LGHDT and CDR2 YNNKEL (reference sequence). CDR3 sequence (DNA): TGTGCCAGCAGCCAAGGCCCCGTGGGTCCCTATAGGAGTGATACGCAGTATTTT. Its translation is CASSQGPVGPYRSDTQYF.

CDR3 residues: CAIRGQNEKLFF. The CDR3 nucleotides are TGTGCCATCAGGGGTCAAAATGAAAAACTGTTTTTT. The chain couples TRBV10-3 to TRBJ1-4; D is uncertain. The V end was cut by 6 bases, the J end by 5 bases, with 7 bases between. Germline V gene lookup returns CDR1 ENHRY and CDR2 SYGVKD. The CDR3 spans 12 residues.

The chain links TRBV7-6 to TRBJ2-3; the D is unclear. V gave up 1 base and J gave up 4 bases, with 9 bases separating them. The CDR3 totals 14 residues. Germline V gives CDR1 SGHVS, CDR2 FNYEAQ. The CDR3 spells CASSLGTAADTQYF. In DNA form, the CDR3 reads TGTGCCAGCAGCTTAGGGACCGCCGCAGATACGCAGTATTTT.

This clonotype was recorded at least ten times. The chain carries TRBV9 and TRBJ2-3; D might be TRBD1 (7 bases). The CDR3 has 16 amino acids. The V gene lost 2 bases and the J gene lost 5 bases, with 18 bases spanning the gap. Germline CDR1 reads SGDLS; CDR2 reads YYNGEE. The CDR3 nucleotides read TGTGCCAGCAGCGTCGGAGGGGGCCCCGAAGGAGATACGCAGTATTTT. As protein: CASSVGGGPEGDTQYF. The whole variable domain, remainder taken from reference TRBV9 and TRBJ2-3, is DSGVTQTPKHLITATGQRVTLRCSPRSGDLSVYWYQQSLDQGLQFLIQYYNGEERAKGNILERFSAQQFPDLHSELNLSSLELGDSALYFCASSVGGGPEGDTQYFGPGTRLTVL.

This clonotype has just a few counts. This chain joins TRBV20-1 and TRBJ2-7; D gene ambiguous. The V end was cut by 0 bases, the J end by 4 bases, with 16 bases between. The germline V gene has CDR1 DFQATT and CDR2 SNEGSKA (reference sequence). The CDR3 has 15 residues. CDR3 sequence reads: CSARDPPGQEYEQYF. CDR3 coding DNA: TGCAGTGCTAGAGATCCTCCAGGCCAGGAATACGAGCAGTACTTC.

The chain carries TRBV2 and TRBJ2-6; 11 nucleotides line up with TRBD2. CDR1 is SNHLY and CDR2 is FYNNEI in the germline V gene. The CDR3 consists of 17 residues. V lost 8 bases to trimming and J lost 2 bases; unmatched junction nucleotides: 8. The CDR3 DNA sequence: TGTGCCAGCGCCCCACTAGCGGGAGTAACTGGGGCCAACGTCCTGACTTTC. Its translation: CASAPLAGVTGANVLTF.

This clonotype has at least ten counts. V usage is TRBV9 and J usage is TRBJ2-2, with TRBD1 as a possible D gene (5 bases). CDR3 length equals 15 residues. Germline CDR1 and CDR2: SGDLS and YYNGEE. V shed 0 bases and J shed 1 base, with 7 bases lying between them. The CDR3 region has the DNA TGTGCCAGCAGCGTAGGGGGCGGGAACACCGGGGAGCTGTTTTTT. Its translation is CASSVGGGNTGELFF.

This clonotype was counted many times. V and J are TRBV12-3 or TRBV12-4 and TRBJ2-5, with TRBD1 matching over 7 bases. The CDR3 is 15 residues long. Losses at the gene ends were 4 bases for V and 5 bases for J; bases not matched to a gene: 10. Written as DNA, the CDR3 is TGTGCCAGCAGTTCAGTCGAGGGGGCCTTGGAGACCCAGTACTTC. This sequence encodes CASSSVEGALETQYF.

The chain combines TRBV4-1 with TRBJ2-5; TRBD2 matches 13 bases. The CDR3 sequence is 17 residues long. Looked up from germline, CDR1 is MGHRA and CDR2 is YSYEKL. V shed 1 base, J shed 5 bases, and the junction held 7 bases outside the gene matches. This chain's CDR3 is CASSQAGTSGKGETQYF. The CDR3 region has the DNA TGCGCCAGCAGCCAAGCGGGGACTAGCGGGAAGGGGGAGACCCAGTACTTC.

This clonotype was detected only a few times. V gene TRBV28 combines with J gene TRBJ1-4; no clear D. The CDR3 is made up of 14 amino acids. Trimming stripped 6 bases from V and 4 bases from J, with 12 bases between. In germline, CDR1 is MDHEN, CDR2 SYDVKM. CDR3 in DNA: TGTGCCAGCAGCCCAGTGGGATTTAATGAAAAACTGTTTTTT. Translating it yields CASSPVGFNEKLFF.

The rearrangement uses TRBV6-6 and TRBJ2-7; D is unclear. The germline V gene has CDR1 MNHNY and CDR2 SVGAGI (reference sequence). The V end lost 10 bases, the J end lost 0 bases, and 13 bases lay between the germline ends. This CDR3 spans 13 amino acids. CDR3 in DNA: TGTGCCACCACCCTACCCTACTCCTACGAGCAGTACTTC. It yields the protein CATTLPYSYEQYF.

This clonotype showed up just a few times. V and J are TRBV29-1 and TRBJ2-3; TRBD2 aligns across 9 bases. Germline CDR1 SQVTM, CDR2 ANQGSEA. This CDR3 is built from 14 residues. The CDR3 spells CSLTGTSPTDTQYF. CDR3 nucleotides: TGCAGTCTCACCGGGACTAGCCCCACAGATACGCAGTATTTT.

The rearrangement links TRBV20-1 to TRBJ2-7; TRBD2 is a possible D gene (7 bases). Germline CDR1 DFQATT, CDR2 SNEGSKA (reference sequence). The CDR3 totals 15 residues. The ends were cut back, 3 bases at V and 6 bases at J, with 21 bases in the middle. CDR3 DNA: TGCAGTGCTAGTGTGAGGGGGAGGGTCACGGTCGAGCAGTACTTC. This sequence encodes CSASVRGRVTVEQYF.

This chain connects TRBV2 to TRBJ2-3; 7 bases align to TRBD2. CDR1 SNHLY and CDR2 FYNNEI come from the germline V gene. This CDR3 is 15 amino acids long. V gave up 7 bases and J gave up 0 bases; unmatched junction bases: 7. This chain's CDR3 is CASTERGPSTDTQYF. The CDR3 DNA follows: TGTGCCAGCACCGAGCGGGGTCCTAGCACAGATACGCAGTATTTT.

In this sample, this clonotype turned up a few times. The J gene is TRBJ2-5, the V gene TRBV20-1; no firm D call. The V gene lost 1 base and the J gene lost 1 base, with 7 bases spanning the gap. CDR3 size: 13 residues. Germline V gives CDR1 DFQATT, CDR2 SNEGSKA (reference sequence). CDR3 DNA: TGCAGTGCTAGAGTGCACCTCCAAGAGACCCAGTACTTC. Protein sequence: CSARVHLQETQYF.

This clonotype was seen many times. This chain's CDR3 is CASSQDGDRAHEQYF. For the CDR3, the DNA is TGCGCCAGCAGTCAGGATGGGGACAGGGCCCACGAGCAGTACTTC. The chain couples TRBV5-1 to TRBJ2-7; the match to TRBD1 covers 9 bases. After removal of 5 bases from V and 5 bases from J, the junction contained 11 bases not matched to a gene. Germline V gene sequence: CDR1 SGHRS, CDR2 YFSETQ. This CDR3 is built from 15 residues.

This chain links TRBV5-1 with TRBJ2-1; the match to TRBD2 covers 9 bases. The ends lost 0 bases at V and 6 bases at J; junction bases unmatched: 7. This CDR3 has 16 amino acids. Germline-derived CDR1 and CDR2 are SGHRS and YFSETQ. This CDR3 reads CASSLERTSAINEQFF. Here the CDR3 DNA reads TGCGCCAGCAGCTTGGAGAGGACTAGCGCCATCAATGAGCAGTTCTTC.

This clonotype has just a few counts. CDR3: CASKQAGGPVGELFF. The CDR3 coding sequence is TGTGCCAGCAAGCAAGCGGGGGGGCCGGTCGGGGAGCTGTTTTTT. This chain uses TRBV3-1 with TRBJ2-2, with 10 bases matching TRBD2. CDR1 LGHDT and CDR2 YNNKEL come from the germline V gene (reference sequence). V trimming: 7 bases; J trimming: 7 bases; junction bases outside the gene matches: 9. This CDR3 has 15 amino acids.

This clonotype was observed many times. DNA for the CDR3: TGCAGCGTTGGAGGGGGCGGAACCGGGGAGCTGTTTTTT. Its protein product is CSVGGGGTGELFF. The chain recombines TRBV29-1 with TRBJ2-2, with 7 bases lining up with TRBD1. This CDR3 contains 13 residues. Germline V gene sequence: CDR1 SQVTM, CDR2 ANQGSEA. The V segment lost 4 bases and the J segment 5 bases; nucleotides outside the gene matches: 4.